These 13 T cell receptor beta chains originate from one sample sequenced in a study of cytomegalovirus exposure and HLA in healthy donors. The primer mix had 60 Vbeta and 13 Jbeta primers. Produced via immunoSEQ multiplex PCR; TCRdb's table is partial and in-frame only. The top ten clones hold around a tenth of a sample with under 130,000 clones, roughly three quarters of them seen once. Sequenced input: PBMCs. The origin of the receptors is a woman aged 18-29 years in good health and CMV-seropositive.

The CDR3 DNA reads as TGTGCCAGCAGAAGAGACCGGGATAGCAATCAGCCCCAGCATTTT. It encodes CASRRDRDSNQPQHF. This chain links TRBV4-2 with TRBJ1-5, with D hard to call. The CDR3 spans 15 residues. The germline V gene encodes CDR1 LGHNA and CDR2 YNFKEQ. V was shortened by 6 bases and J by 0 bases, with 12 bases between the two germline ends.

This sequence joins TRBV18 and TRBJ2-7, with 7 positions matching TRBD2. Germline CDR1 and CDR2: KGHSH and LQKENI. The CDR3 sequence is 15 residues long. With 3 bases clipped from V and 7 bases from J, the junction kept 12 bases outside the gene matches. For the CDR3, the DNA is TGTGCCAGCTCACCCGGGGGGAGTGCGGACGGGGAGCAGTACTTC. Encoded protein: CASSPGGSADGEQYF.

The chain recombines TRBV5-1 with TRBJ2-5; D possibly corresponds to TRBD1 (6 bases). The DNA matches TRBJ2-7 better at its end, which makes the J call doubtful. The germline gives CDR1 SGHRS, CDR2 YFSETQ. The CDR3 has 14 amino acids. CDR3 region: CASSLVAGAYEQYF. CDR3 in DNA: TGCGCCAGCAGCTTGGTAGCAGGGGCCTACGAGCAGTACTTC.

The chain combines TRBV29-1 with TRBJ1-2; 9 bases are shared with TRBD1. V was clipped by 6 bases and J by 7 bases; unmatched bases: 6. CDR1 and CDR2 from the germline V gene are SQVTM and ANQGSEA. The CDR3 is made up of 12 amino acids. CDR3 bases: TGCAGCGTGATTGGACAGGGGTCTGGCTACACCTTC. This encodes CSVIGQGSGYTF.

In nucleotides, the CDR3 is TGTGCCAGCAGCTTAGAAGGCGGGAGTTCGCGGGAGCAGTACTTC. This gives the protein CASSLEGGSSREQYF. The genes are TRBV7-9 and TRBJ2-7, with 7 bases aligning to TRBD2. Trimming at V came to 1 base and at J to 7 bases, leaving 10 bases not matched to a gene. Per the germline V gene, CDR1 is SEHNR and CDR2 is FQNEAQ (reference sequence). The CDR3 extends over 15 amino acids.

The J gene is TRBJ2-2, the V gene TRBV10-1, with D possibly TRBD2 on 6 matching bases. The CDR3 length is 17 residues. Germline CDR1 and CDR2: WNHNN and SYGVQD (reference sequence). Trimming took 4 bases from V and 3 from J, leaving 18 bases between them. CDR3 in amino acids: CASSAPVGGIHTGELFF. CDR3 DNA: TGCGCCAGCAGTGCCCCCGTGGGGGGAATCCACACCGGGGAGCTGTTTTTT.

V is TRBV13 and J is TRBJ1-4; no clear D gene. Germline-derived CDR1 and CDR2 are PRHDT and FYEKMQ (reference sequence). The CDR3 has 16 residues. V was shortened by 1 base and J by 3 bases, with 12 bases between the two germline ends. The CDR3 reads CASSLVGRGPNEKLFF. In nucleotides, the CDR3 is TGTGCCAGCAGCTTAGTAGGCCGCGGTCCTAATGAAAAACTGTTTTTT.

The gene calls are TRBV18 and TRBJ1-1; D is perhaps TRBD1 (5 bases). Germline assignment: CDR1 KGHSH and CDR2 LQKENI. The CDR3 loop spans 13 amino acids. The ends were cut back, 4 bases at V and 7 bases at J, with 13 bases in the middle. The CDR3 protein is CASSLSREVEAFF. CDR3 in DNA: TGTGCCAGCTCACTGTCCAGGGAGGTTGAAGCTTTCTTT.

This clone has more than one count but fewer than ten. The chain recombines TRBV15 with TRBJ2-1; TRBD2 agrees at 12 bases. J was trimmed by 2 bases and V by 0 bases; bases with no gene match: 2. This CDR3 region has 17 residues. CDR1 is LNHNV, CDR2 YYDKDF, per germline (reference sequence). The chain's CDR3 is CATSRDLAGGAYNEQFF. In DNA, the CDR3 is TGTGCCACCAGCAGAGATCTAGCGGGAGGGGCCTACAATGAGCAGTTCTTC.

The CDR3 loop reads CASRGGQGKLFF. As DNA, the CDR3 is TGTGCCAGCAGGGGGGGACAGGGTAAACTGTTTTTT. The chain links TRBV25-1 to TRBJ1-4, with 9 bases matching TRBD1. CDR1 is MGHDK, CDR2 SYGVNS, per germline. Trimming at V came to 6 bases and at J to 11 bases, leaving 4 bases not matched to a gene. This CDR3 has 12 residues.

The chain links TRBV10-1 to TRBJ2-1; weak D call: TRBD1 (5 bases). CDR3 length equals 15 residues. Trimming removed 4 bases at V and 10 bases at J, with 20 bases between. Germline lookup yields CDR1 WNHNN and CDR2 SYGVQD (reference sequence). Written as DNA, the CDR3 is TGCGCCAGCAGTGTATTGCAGAACCTCAAGGGGGAGCAGTTCTTC. This sequence encodes CASSVLQNLKGEQFF.

The V call is TRBV19, the J call TRBJ2-1; possibly TRBD2 for D (6 bases). The CDR3 is 16 amino acids. Germline lookup yields CDR1 LNHDA and CDR2 SQIVND (reference sequence). V lost 5 bases, J lost 2 bases, and 16 bases lay in between. The CDR3 is CASSDEHGRTYNEQFF. For the CDR3, the DNA is TGTGCCAGTAGTGACGAGCACGGGAGAACCTACAATGAGCAGTTCTTC.

A few counts support this clone. This chain connects TRBV7-6 to TRBJ2-1; D might be TRBD2 (5 bases). V was clipped by 5 bases and J by 4 bases, with 15 bases between them. Germline V gene lookup returns CDR1 SGHVS and CDR2 FNYEAQ. CDR3 length: 15 amino acids. The CDR3 is CASSHTAVIYNEQFF. Here the CDR3 DNA reads TGTGCCAGCAGCCACACAGCGGTAATTTACAATGAGCAGTTCTTC.